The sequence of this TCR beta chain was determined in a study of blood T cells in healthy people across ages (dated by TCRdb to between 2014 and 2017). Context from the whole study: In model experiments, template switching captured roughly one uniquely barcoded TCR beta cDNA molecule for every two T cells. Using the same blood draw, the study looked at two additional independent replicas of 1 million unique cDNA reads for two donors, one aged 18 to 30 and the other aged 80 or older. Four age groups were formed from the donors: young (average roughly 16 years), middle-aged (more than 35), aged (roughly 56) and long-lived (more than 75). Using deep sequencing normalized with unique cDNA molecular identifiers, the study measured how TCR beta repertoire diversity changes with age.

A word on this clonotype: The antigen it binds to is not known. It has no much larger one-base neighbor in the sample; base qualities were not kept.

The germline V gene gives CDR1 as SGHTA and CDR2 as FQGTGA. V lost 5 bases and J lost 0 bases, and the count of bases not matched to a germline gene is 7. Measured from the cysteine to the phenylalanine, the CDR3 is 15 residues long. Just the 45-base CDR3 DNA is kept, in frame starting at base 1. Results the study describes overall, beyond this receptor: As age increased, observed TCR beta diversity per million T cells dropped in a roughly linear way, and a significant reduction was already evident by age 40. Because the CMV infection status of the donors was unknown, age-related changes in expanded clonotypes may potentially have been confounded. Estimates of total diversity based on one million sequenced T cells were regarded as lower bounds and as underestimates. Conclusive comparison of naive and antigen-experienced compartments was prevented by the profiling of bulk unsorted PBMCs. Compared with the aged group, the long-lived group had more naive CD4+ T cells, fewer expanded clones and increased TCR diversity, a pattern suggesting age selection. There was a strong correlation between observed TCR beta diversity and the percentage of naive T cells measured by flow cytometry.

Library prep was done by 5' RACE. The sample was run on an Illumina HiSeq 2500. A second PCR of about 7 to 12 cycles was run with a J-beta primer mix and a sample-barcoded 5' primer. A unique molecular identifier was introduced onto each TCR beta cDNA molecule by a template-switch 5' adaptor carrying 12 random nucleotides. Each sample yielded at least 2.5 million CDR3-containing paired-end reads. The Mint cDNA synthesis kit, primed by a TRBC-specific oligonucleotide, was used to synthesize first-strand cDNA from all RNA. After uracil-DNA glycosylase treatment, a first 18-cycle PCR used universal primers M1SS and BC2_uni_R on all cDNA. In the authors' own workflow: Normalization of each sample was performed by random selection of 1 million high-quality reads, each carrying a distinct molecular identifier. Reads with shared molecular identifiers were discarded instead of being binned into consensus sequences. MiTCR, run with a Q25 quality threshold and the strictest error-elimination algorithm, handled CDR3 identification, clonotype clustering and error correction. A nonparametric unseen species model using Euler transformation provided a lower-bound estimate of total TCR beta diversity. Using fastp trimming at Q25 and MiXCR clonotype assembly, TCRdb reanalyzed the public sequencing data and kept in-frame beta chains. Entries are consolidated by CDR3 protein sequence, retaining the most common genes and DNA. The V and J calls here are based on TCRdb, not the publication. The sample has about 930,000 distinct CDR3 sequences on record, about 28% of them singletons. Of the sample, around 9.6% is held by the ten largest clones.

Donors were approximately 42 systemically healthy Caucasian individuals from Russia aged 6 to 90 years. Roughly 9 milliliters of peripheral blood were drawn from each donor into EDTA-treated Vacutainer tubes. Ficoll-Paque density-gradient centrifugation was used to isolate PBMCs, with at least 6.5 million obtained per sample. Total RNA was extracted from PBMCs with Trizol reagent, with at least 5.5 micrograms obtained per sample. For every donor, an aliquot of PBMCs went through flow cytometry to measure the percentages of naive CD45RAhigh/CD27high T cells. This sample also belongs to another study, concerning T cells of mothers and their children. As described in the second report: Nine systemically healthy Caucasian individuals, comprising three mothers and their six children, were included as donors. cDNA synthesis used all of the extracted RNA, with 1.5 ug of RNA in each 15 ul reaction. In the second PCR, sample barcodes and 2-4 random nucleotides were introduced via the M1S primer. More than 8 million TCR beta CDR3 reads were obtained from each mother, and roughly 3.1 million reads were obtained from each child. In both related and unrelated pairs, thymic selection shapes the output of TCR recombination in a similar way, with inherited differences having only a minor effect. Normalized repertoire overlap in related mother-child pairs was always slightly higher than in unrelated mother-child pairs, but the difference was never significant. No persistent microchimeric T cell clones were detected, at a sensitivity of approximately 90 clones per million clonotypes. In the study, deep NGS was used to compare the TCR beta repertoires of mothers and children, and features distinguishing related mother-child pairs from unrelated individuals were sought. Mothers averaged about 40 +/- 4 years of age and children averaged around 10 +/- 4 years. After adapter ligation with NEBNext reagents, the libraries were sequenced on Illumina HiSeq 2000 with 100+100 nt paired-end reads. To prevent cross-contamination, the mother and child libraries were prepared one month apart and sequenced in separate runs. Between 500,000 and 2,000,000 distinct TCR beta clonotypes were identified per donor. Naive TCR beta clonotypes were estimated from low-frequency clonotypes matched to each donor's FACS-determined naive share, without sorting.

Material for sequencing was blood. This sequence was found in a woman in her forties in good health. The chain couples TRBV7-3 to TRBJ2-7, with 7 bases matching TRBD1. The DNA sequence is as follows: TGTGCCAGCAGCAGGACAGGCCGGAGCTCCTACGAGCAGTACTTC. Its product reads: CASSRTGRSSYEQYF.